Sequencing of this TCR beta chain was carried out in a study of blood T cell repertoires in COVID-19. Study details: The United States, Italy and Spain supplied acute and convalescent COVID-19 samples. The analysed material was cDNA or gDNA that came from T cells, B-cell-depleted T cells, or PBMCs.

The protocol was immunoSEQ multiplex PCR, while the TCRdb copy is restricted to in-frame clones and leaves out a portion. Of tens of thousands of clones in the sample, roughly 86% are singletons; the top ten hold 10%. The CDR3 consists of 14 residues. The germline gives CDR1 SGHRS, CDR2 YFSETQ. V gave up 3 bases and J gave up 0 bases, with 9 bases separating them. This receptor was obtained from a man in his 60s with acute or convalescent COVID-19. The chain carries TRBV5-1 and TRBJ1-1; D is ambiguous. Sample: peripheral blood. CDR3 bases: TGCGCCAGCAGCTCCCTGGCCCTGAACACTGAAGCTTTCTTT. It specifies CASSSLALNTEAFF.